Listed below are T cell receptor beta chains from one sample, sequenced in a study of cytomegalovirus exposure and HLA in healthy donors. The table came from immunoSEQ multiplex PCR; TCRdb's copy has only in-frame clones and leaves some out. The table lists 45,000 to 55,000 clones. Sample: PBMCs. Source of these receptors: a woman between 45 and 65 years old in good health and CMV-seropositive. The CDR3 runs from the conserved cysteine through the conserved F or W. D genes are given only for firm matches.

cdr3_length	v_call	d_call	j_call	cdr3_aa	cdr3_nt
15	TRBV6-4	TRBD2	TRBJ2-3	CASSDSAGGVDTQYF	TGTGCCAGCAGTGACTCTGCGGGAGGTGTAGATACGCAGTATTTT
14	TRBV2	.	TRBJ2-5	CASSRDRDGGTQYF	TGTGCCAGCAGTCGGGATAGGGACGGGGGGACCCAGTACTTC
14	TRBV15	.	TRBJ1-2	CATSRGGGNYGYTF	TGTGCCACCAGCAGAGGAGGAGGGAACTATGGCTACACCTTC
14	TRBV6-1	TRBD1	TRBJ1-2	CASSSGQGGYGYTF	TGTGCCAGCAGTTCCGGACAGGGTGGCTATGGCTACACCTTC
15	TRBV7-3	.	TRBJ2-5	CASSLTAGRAETQYF	TGTGCCAGCAGCTTGACCGCGGGGAGAGCAGAGACCCAGTACTTC
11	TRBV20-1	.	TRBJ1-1	CSAVGGHQAFF	TGCAGTGCTGTGGGAGGGCACCAAGCTTTCTTT
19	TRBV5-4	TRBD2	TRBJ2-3	CASIKSGGYPARSTDTQYF	TGTGCCAGCATTAAGAGCGGGGGTTACCCCGCGCGCAGCACAGATACGCAGTATTTT
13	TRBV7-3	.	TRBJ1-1	CASSFSGNTEAFF	TGTGCCAGCAGCTTCTCCGGGAACACTGAAGCTTTCTTT
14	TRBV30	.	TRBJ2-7	CAWSTGLHSYEQYF	TGTGCCTGGAGCACGGGACTTCACTCCTACGAGCAGTACTTC
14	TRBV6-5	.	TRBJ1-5	CASSYDSGRQPQHF	TGTGCCAGCAGTTACGACAGCGGGAGGCAGCCCCAGCATTTT
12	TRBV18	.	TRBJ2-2	CASSPYTGELFF	TGTGCCAGCTCCCCTTACACCGGGGAGCTGTTTTTT
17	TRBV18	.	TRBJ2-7	CASSPRITGGRTYEQYF	TGTGCCAGCTCACCACGGATTACCGGGGGTAGGACGTACGAGCAGTACTTC
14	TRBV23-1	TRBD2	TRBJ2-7	CASSQDGGLGEQYF	TGCGCCAGCAGTCAAGACGGGGGGTTGGGCGAGCAGTACTTC
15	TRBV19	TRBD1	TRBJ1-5	CASSRTGWVNQPQHF	TGTGCCAGTAGCCGGACAGGGTGGGTTAATCAGCCCCAGCATTTT
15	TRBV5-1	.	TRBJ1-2	CASSLNPGTLHGYTF	TGCGCCAGCAGCTTGAACCCAGGCACCCTCCATGGCTACACCTTC
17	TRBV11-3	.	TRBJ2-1	CASSFTFGVGPFNEQFF	TGTGCCAGCAGCTTCACTTTCGGGGTAGGGCCCTTCAATGAGCAGTTCTTC
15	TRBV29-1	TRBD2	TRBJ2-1	CSVTRGGSSYNEQFF	TGCAGCGTGACCCGTGGCGGGAGCTCCTACAATGAGCAGTTCTTC
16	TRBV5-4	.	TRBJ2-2	CASSSQGRGDTGELFF	TGTGCCAGCAGCTCCCAGGGGAGGGGCGACACCGGGGAGCTGTTTTTT
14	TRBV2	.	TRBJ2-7	CASSAWTGSYEQYF	TGTGCCAGCAGTGCTTGGACGGGGTCCTACGAGCAGTACTTC
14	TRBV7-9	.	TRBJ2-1	CASSLGGLYNEQFF	TGTGCCAGCAGCTTGGGGGGGCTCTACAATGAGCAGTTCTTC
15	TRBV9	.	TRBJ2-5	CASSVVFGQVETQYF	TGTGCCAGCAGCGTAGTCTTTGGGCAGGTAGAGACCCAGTACTTC
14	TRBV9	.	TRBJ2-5	CASSATLVQETQYF	TGTGCCAGCAGCGCCACACTAGTTCAAGAGACCCAGTACTTC